This T cell receptor (beta chain) is drawn from a study of control samples from healthy donors and cancer patients. Trimming took off 2 bases at V and 4 bases at J, with 11 bases between the two ends. The CDR3 extends over 14 amino acids. Germline V CDR1 and CDR2: MNHEY, SMNVEV (reference sequence). Libraries were prepared by immunoSEQ multiplex PCR; TCRdb keeps only in-frame clonotypes and omits some of them. This table has 88,000 or so clones, approximately 94% appearing once. This TCR came from a woman under 30 in good health. The chain couples TRBV27 to TRBJ1-2; TRBD1 is a possible D gene (5 bases). The sample taken for sequencing was blood. CDR3 residues: CASSLTGRIYGYTF. DNA for the CDR3: TGTGCCAGCAGTTTAACGGGGCGAATCTATGGCTACACCTTC.